These T cell receptor beta chains were read from a single sample in a study of shared T cell receptors in the human thymus. Some clones are missing from TCRdb's copy, which holds only in-frame ones; the method was immunoSEQ multiplex PCR. The sample holds about 730,000 clones; 80% to 90% are singletons and the top ten take about 0.0098%. These same data were also listed under a study on human thymus T cells.

Sequenced: thymocytes. The receptors shown here come from a girl under three years old with a congenital heart defect. CDR3s leave out the opening cysteine and the closing phenylalanine or tryptophan. Not every row has a clone size; where given, it reads once, few, many or a size class.

>TRBJ1-2|.|TRBV6-5
ASSYSGLFYGYT
>TRBJ2-5|.|TRBV9
ASSVFPGKETQY
>TRBJ1-6|.|TRBV10-3
AISVNGWTGESPLH
>TRBJ1-6|once|TRBV4-2
ASSHGSLGRVAHLH
>TRBJ2-3|.|TRBV6-4
ASSAMGGSTDTQY
>TRBJ2-7|.|TRBV7-9
ASSFGRDEQY
>TRBJ2-6|once|TRBV6-1
ASSEGQVGSGANVLT
>TRBJ1-2|once|TRBV19
ASSSDMYDYGYT
>TRBJ2-5|.|TRBV5-1
ASGGTGGPGQTQY
>TRBJ1-2|.|TRBV4-1
ASSQDYFADYGYT
>TRBJ1-2|.|TRBV5-4
ASSLVGDRDYGYT
>TRBJ1-1|.|TRBV11-2
ASGGENTEAF
>TRBJ1-1|.|TRBV19
ASSIVTGEMNTEAF
>TRBJ1-3|.|TRBV7-2
ASSVRPGSGNTIY
>TRBJ2-2|.|TRBV11-2
ASSPGLARTGELF
>TRBJ1-4|.|TRBV9
ASSPGGGETEKLF
>TRBJ2-1|.|TRBV5-4
ASSSGLAGLENEQF
>TRBJ1-3|.|TRBV9
ASSVKAPSGGDRNTIY
>TRBJ1-5|.|TRBV28
ASSLCFCNQPQH
>TRBJ1-6|once|TRBV15
ATSRTLDPSSYNSPLH
>TRBJ1-6|.|TRBV23-1
VEGRVPSSYNSPLH
>TRBJ2-7|.|TRBV9
ASSPRGRFTYEQY
>TRBJ1-4|.|TRBV7-9
ASSYTGAYEKLF
>TRBJ1-6|.|TRBV6-5
ASVAKGGRNSPLH
>TRBJ2-3|few|TRBV5-1
ASSLTEGVRGDTDTQY
>TRBJ2-2|.|TRBV19
ASSILGGGHYGELF
>TRBJ2-3|.|TRBV29-1
SVAPRSARLSTDTQY
>TRBJ1-1|.|TRBV6-5
ATPRGQGGEAF
>TRBJ1-6|.|TRBV7-9
ASSLAGGRAYNSPLH
>TRBJ1-1|.|TRBV27
ASSFTGLRLEAF
>TRBJ2-7|.|TRBV10-2
ATGDRGRDEQY
>TRBJ2-3|.|TRBV19
ASSTPLGARGKDTQY
>TRBJ2-7|.|TRBV6-6
ATTSIFVRTYEQY
>TRBJ2-1|.|TRBV5-1
ASSLGSGIPYNEQF
>TRBJ2-3|.|TRBV5-1
ASSLLAGVRDTQY
>TRBJ1-2|.|TRBV4-1
ASSQVFVGTGEELGYT
>TRBJ1-2|.|TRBV15
ATSRATGGEDGYT
>TRBJ2-7|.|TRBV5-8
ASSCSTGQHLRHEQY
>TRBJ2-5|.|TRBV4-1
ASSRVAGAQETQY
>TRBJ2-7|once|TRBV10-1
ASSESGEQYEQY
>TRBJ2-2|.|TRBV27
ASSLTVNTGELF
>TRBJ2-5|.|TRBV14
ASSQEGQFQETQY
>TRBJ2-1|.|TRBV5-6
ASSQNPGTAFNEQF
>TRBJ1-2|.|TRBV7-9
ASSLSGQGAFGYT